The rows below give T cell receptor beta chains drawn from one sample of a study of cytotoxic CD8 clonotypes in ibrutinib-treated CLL. Here immunoSEQ multiplex PCR was the method, and the copy in TCRdb shows in-frame clones only, minus some. This repertoire shows approximately 200,000 clones, over 55% found once; its top ten account for 13%. This specimen was PBMCs, taken after 24 months of ibrutinib treatment. The receptors were gathered from a human donor with chronic lymphocytic leukemia. Both conserved end residues are part of each CDR3. The order of the fields is J gene, clone size, V gene, D gene, CDR3 DNA, CDR3 protein. D genes are given only for firm matches. Rows may omit the clone size; those that give it use once, few, many or a size class.

J gene: TRBJ2-5; clone size: NA; V gene: TRBV6-6; D gene: TRBD1; CDR3 DNA: TGTGCCAGCAGTCCGGGACAGGGCCGGGAGACCCAGTACTTC; CDR3 protein: CASSPGQGRETQYF
J gene: TRBJ2-7; clone size: NA; V gene: TRBV9; D gene: NA; CDR3 DNA: TGTGCCAGCAGCGTAGGTTCGGGAATTTTGGTCTACGAGCAGTACTTC; CDR3 protein: CASSVGSGILVYEQYF
J gene: TRBJ2-1; clone size: NA; V gene: TRBV18; D gene: TRBD2; CDR3 DNA: TGTGCCAGCTCACCACGCCTAGCGGGAGGGTTCTACAATGAGCAGTTCTTC; CDR3 protein: CASSPRLAGGFYNEQFF
J gene: TRBJ2-5; clone size: NA; V gene: TRBV7-2; D gene: NA; CDR3 DNA: TGTGCCAGCAGCTTTCCCTGGCGCGAAGAGACCCAGTACTTC; CDR3 protein: CASSFPWREETQYF
J gene: TRBJ1-2; clone size: NA; V gene: TRBV25-1; D gene: NA; CDR3 DNA: TGTGCTAGCAGTCATCAGGCGACGGGCTATGGCTACACCTTC; CDR3 protein: CASSHQATGYGYTF
J gene: TRBJ1-2; clone size: NA; V gene: TRBV15; D gene: TRBD1; CDR3 DNA: TGTGCCACCAGCAGAAGCATCCCGGGACAGAGTACAAAAGTCTATGGCTACACCTTC; CDR3 protein: CATSRSIPGQSTKVYGYTF
J gene: TRBJ2-2; clone size: NA; V gene: TRBV7-2; D gene: TRBD1; CDR3 DNA: TGTGCCAGCAGCTCCAGGGGGCTGGGCACCGGGGAGCTGTTTTTT; CDR3 protein: CASSSRGLGTGELFF
J gene: TRBJ2-7; clone size: NA; V gene: TRBV7-2; D gene: NA; CDR3 DNA: TGTGCCAGCAGCTTTAGCATAAGCTCCTACGAGCAGTACTTC; CDR3 protein: CASSFSISSYEQYF
J gene: TRBJ2-5; clone size: NA; V gene: TRBV7-3; D gene: TRBD1; CDR3 DNA: TGTGCCAGCAGCTTAATAGCAGGGACAGGGGGAGAGACCCAGTACTTC; CDR3 protein: CASSLIAGTGGETQYF
J gene: TRBJ2-3; clone size: few; V gene: TRBV4-2; D gene: NA; CDR3 DNA: TGTGCCAGCAGCCAAGATCTTTGGTCGGGCACAGATACGCAGTATTTT; CDR3 protein: CASSQDLWSGTDTQYF
J gene: TRBJ2-7; clone size: NA; V gene: TRBV29-1; D gene: NA; CDR3 DNA: TGCAGCGTTGAAACGGGGGACCACGAGCAGTACTTC; CDR3 protein: CSVETGDHEQYF
J gene: TRBJ1-2; clone size: NA; V gene: TRBV5-4; D gene: NA; CDR3 DNA: TGTGCCAGCAGCTTGTCGCACGGCTATGGCTACACCTTC; CDR3 protein: CASSLSHGYGYTF
J gene: TRBJ2-7; clone size: NA; V gene: TRBV4-1; D gene: NA; CDR3 DNA: TGCGCCAGCAGCCTCGAGCCCAAAATCTCCTACGAGCAGTACTTC; CDR3 protein: CASSLEPKISYEQYF
J gene: TRBJ2-1; clone size: NA; V gene: TRBV2; D gene: NA; CDR3 DNA: TGTGCCAGAAGGACAGGCAATCGGGGGGAGCAGTTCTTC; CDR3 protein: CARRTGNRGEQFF
J gene: TRBJ2-1; clone size: NA; V gene: TRBV7-2; D gene: TRBD2; CDR3 DNA: TGTGCCAGCAGCTTGGAGGGGACTAGCGGGAGTCCGAATGAGCAGTTCTTC; CDR3 protein: CASSLEGTSGSPNEQFF
J gene: TRBJ2-5; clone size: NA; V gene: TRBV4-3; D gene: NA; CDR3 DNA: TGCGCCAGCAGCCAGGCCAGGGAGGGGGGAGAGACCCAGTACTTC; CDR3 protein: CASSQAREGGETQYF
J gene: TRBJ1-1; clone size: NA; V gene: TRBV15; D gene: TRBD1; CDR3 DNA: TGTGCCACCAGCAGGCCAGTCAGGGGGACTGAAGCTTTCTTT; CDR3 protein: CATSRPVRGTEAFF
J gene: TRBJ2-5; clone size: NA; V gene: TRBV5-1; D gene: TRBD2; CDR3 DNA: TGCGCCAGCAGCTTGGCCCTTCGGACTAGCGGGAGAGGGTTTCTGGTCTACCAAGAGACCCAGTACTTC; CDR3 protein: CASSLALRTSGRGFLVYQETQYF
J gene: TRBJ1-2; clone size: NA; V gene: TRBV27; D gene: NA; CDR3 DNA: TGTGCCAGCAGTTTATTCGGCGGAGATACTAACTATGGCTACACCTTC; CDR3 protein: CASSLFGGDTNYGYTF
J gene: TRBJ2-7; clone size: NA; V gene: TRBV19; D gene: TRBD2; CDR3 DNA: TGTGCCAGTAGTAACCAAGCGACTAGCGGGGGGTACGAGCAGTACTTC; CDR3 protein: CASSNQATSGGYEQYF